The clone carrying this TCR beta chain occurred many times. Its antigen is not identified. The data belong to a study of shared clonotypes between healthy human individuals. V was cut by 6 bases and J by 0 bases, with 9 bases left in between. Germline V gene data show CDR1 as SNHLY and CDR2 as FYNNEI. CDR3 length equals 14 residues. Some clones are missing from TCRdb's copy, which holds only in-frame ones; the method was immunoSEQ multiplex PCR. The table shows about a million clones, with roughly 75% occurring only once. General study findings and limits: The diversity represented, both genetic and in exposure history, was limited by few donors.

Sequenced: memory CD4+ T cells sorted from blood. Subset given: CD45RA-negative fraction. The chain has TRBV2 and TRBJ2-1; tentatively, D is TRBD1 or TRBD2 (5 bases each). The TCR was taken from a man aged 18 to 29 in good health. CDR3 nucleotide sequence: TGTGCCAGCAGGACCGGGACCTCCTACAATGAGCAGTTCTTC. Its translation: CASRTGTSYNEQFF.